The 5 T cell receptor beta chains listed next were all sequenced from one sample in a study of blood T cells in healthy people across ages. Together with a sample-barcoded 5' primer, a J-beta primer mix was included in a second PCR lasting roughly 6 to 12 cycles. Via MiXCR, TCRdb re-called the 5' RACE reads, giving one row per CDR3 protein. The sample has 980,000 or so distinct CDR3 sequences, about 48% seen once. Sequenced material: blood. These receptors originate from a young man in good health.

The chain employs TRBV6-5 and TRBJ1-4; TRBD1 matches 9 bases. CDR3 length equals 15 residues. Germline loops: CDR1 MNHEY, CDR2 SVGAGI. The V segment lost 6 bases and the J segment 4 bases; nucleotides outside the gene matches: 6. The CDR3 nucleotides read TGTGCCAGCAGGCCCCGGGACAGGGATAATGAAAAACTGTTTTTT. As protein: CASRPRDRDNEKLFF.

This clonotype was counted once. V and J are TRBV7-2 and TRBJ2-1, with 10 nucleotides matching TRBD2. Germline CDR1 is SGHTA and CDR2 is FQGNSA. Trimming cost V 5 bases and J 7 bases; bases outside gene matches: 11. This CDR3 is built from 16 residues. As DNA, the CDR3 is TGTGCCAGCAGCCCCCACCGACTAGCGGGCCTTAATGAGCAGTTCTTC. It yields the protein CASSPHRLAGLNEQFF.

The chain is built from TRBV12-3 or TRBV12-4 and TRBJ1-2, with TRBD1 matching over 7 bases. CDR3 length: 15 residues. V lost 8 bases, J lost 1 base, and 10 bases stayed unmatched. The CDR3 spells CASHDYRGLNYGYTF. CDR3 DNA: TGTGCCAGCCACGATTACAGGGGACTTAACTATGGCTACACCTTC.

This chain links TRBV11-3 with TRBJ1-4; the D gene is possibly TRBD1 (6 bases). Looked up from germline, CDR1 is SGHNT and CDR2 is YENEEA. This CDR3 comprises 14 residues. Trimming took off 4 bases at V and 6 bases at J, with 12 bases between the two ends. The CDR3 DNA sequence: TGTGCCAGCAGCTCCGGACAGACGGATGAAAAACTGTTTTTT. This translates into CASSSGQTDEKLFF.

For this clonotype: One base away lies a much larger clone, so this may be a sequencing read error. The chain joins TRBV7-2 to TRBJ1-6; a possible D gene is TRBD1 (6 bases). Germline values: CDR1 SGHTA, CDR2 FQGNSA. The CDR3 contains 14 residues. This CDR3 is CASSVGQSNGPPHF. Here the CDR3 DNA reads TGTGCCAGCAGCGTAGGACAGAGCAACGGACCCCCCCACTTT.